Included here is one T cell receptor (beta chain) sequence, with context. It lacks a known antigen. No per-base quality is available; no much larger clone lies one base away. The source of the sample is a study of blood T cell repertoires in COVID-19 (dated by TCRdb to the early 2020s). Regarding the study in general: Samples from collaborators originated in the United States, Italy and Spain and spanned both the acute and convalescent phases of COVID-19. The prospective study material was composed of cDNA or gDNA derived from T cells, B-cell-depleted T cells, or PBMCs. Subjects who had been exposed to COVID-19, were actively infected with it, or had recovered from it provided the deeply sampled blood TCRbeta repertoires that made up the dataset. A freely available public database, intended as a resource for researchers studying the immune response to SARS-CoV-2, is where the repertoires were released. The samples were drawn from the first 160 participants of the ongoing ImmuneRACE study and from 1,254 subjects provided by 6 global collaborators. A de-identified subject ID, COVID-19 status, age in years and sex were almost always included in the sample metadata. Where available, HLA class I and class II types were taken from metadata supplied by the sample provider and were not determined by assay-based typing. What the research found in general, with its limitations: Clinical and demographic metadata were provided uncurated, with the amount varying by source and participant.

TCRbeta CDR3 regions were amplified from genomic DNA using the immunoSEQ Assay, a bias-controlled multiplex PCR. Regarding the original processing steps: The number of nucleated cells in each sample was estimated by amplification of reference gene primers within the assay. To quantify the absolute abundance of each unique TCRbeta CDR3 rearrangement, sequence reads were collapsed and filtered. For each sample, productive Simpson clonality was calculated as the square root of Simpson's diversity index across productive rearrangements. Here the immuneACCESS table is served through TCRdb, limited to in-frame sequences with V and J called. Missing clones are a known gap in these copies; in checked studies unresolved V genes cover under half, and the rest lacks a known reason. V, J and clone size reflect that table, while D and trimming were determined from the DNA. This sample has about 200,000 clones in its table, and 82% of those were observed once. The top ten constitute around 5.5% of the sample.

Per the germline V gene, SGHAT is the CDR1 and FQNNGV is the CDR2. V is trimmed back by 0 bases and J by 6 bases, and the junction contains 19 bases that no gene match accounts for. Including the terminal cysteine and phenylalanine, the CDR3 comprises 20 residues. The sequence is cut down to CDR3 DNA, 60 bases in frame from base 1. Participants in the prospective study were aged roughly 18 to 90 years, lived in over 20 United States geographic areas, and enrolled through a virtual design. Cohort assignment in the prospective study relied on participant-reported clinical history from a screening survey and a study questionnaire. Each participant in the prospective study had whole blood, serum and a nasopharyngeal or oropharyngeal swab collected by mobile phlebotomists. Over an approximately 2-month period, participants in the prospective study had the option of providing additional blood draws and questionnaires. Prospective study blood samples were shipped either frozen or at room temperature before DNA extraction.

The chain was built from TRBV11-2 and TRBJ2-2, with 7 bases in between that match TRBD2. The origin of this receptor is a woman in her sixties with acute COVID-19. Sequencing was carried out using PBMCs or T cells enriched from blood (not recorded which). The DNA sequence is TGTGCCAGCAGCTTAGATAGGTTAGTGCGACTAGCAAGAGGCCCCGGGGAGCTGTTTTTT. This gives the protein CASSLDRLVRLARGPGELFF.